This passage covers 31 T cell receptor beta chains from one sample sequenced in a study of blood T cell repertoires in COVID-19. The table came from immunoSEQ multiplex PCR; TCRdb's copy has only in-frame clones and leaves some out. The sample shows some 180,000 clones, roughly 85% of them seen only once. Sequenced material: peripheral blood. These receptors all stem from a woman at least 80 years old with acute or convalescent COVID-19.

The J gene is TRBJ2-1, the V gene TRBV6-2 or TRBV6-3; TRBD2 agrees at 7 bases. This CDR3 is 14 amino acids long. Looked up from germline, CDR1 is MNHEY and CDR2 is SVGEGT. V dropped 1 base and J dropped 9; count of bases not matched to a gene: 6. The CDR3: CASSYYPSGVEQFF. DNA for the CDR3: TGTGCCAGCAGTTACTACCCTAGCGGCGTTGAGCAGTTCTTC.

The chain links TRBV6-6 to TRBJ2-3; 10 nucleotides match TRBD1. Looked up from germline, CDR1 is MNHNY and CDR2 is SVGAGI (reference sequence). This CDR3 comprises 14 residues. Germline trimming cut 10 bases from V and 2 bases from J; bases unmatched to any gene: 6. The CDR3 sequence: CATWDRGPTDTQYF. The CDR3 DNA reads TGTGCCACCTGGGACAGGGGTCCCACAGATACGCAGTATTTT.

The CDR3 is CASSMRSYEQYF. The CDR3 DNA sequence: TGTGCCAGTAGTATGCGGTCCTACGAGCAGTACTTC. The chain carries TRBV19 and TRBJ2-7; D unclear. The CDR3 runs 12 residues. Germline V gives CDR1 LNHDA, CDR2 SQIVND (reference sequence). Trimming shortened V by 3 bases and J by 1 base, and 4 bases separated the two germline ends.

This chain uses TRBV9 with TRBJ2-3, with D possibly TRBD2 on 6 matching bases. Germline V gene data show CDR1 as SGDLS and CDR2 as YYNGEE. V was clipped by 0 bases and J by 3 bases, with 11 bases between them. This CDR3 comprises 15 residues. As DNA, the CDR3 is TGTGCCAGCAGCGTAGCTCCAGCGGGTACAGATACGCAGTATTTT. Protein sequence: CASSVAPAGTDTQYF.

This rearrangement joins TRBV30 to TRBJ2-3; 7 bases match TRBD2. Germline CDR1 reads GTSNPN; CDR2 reads SVGIG (reference sequence). The CDR3 consists of 11 residues. V dropped 3 bases and J dropped 11; count of bases not matched to a gene: 5. CDR3 region: CAWRGLSGQYF. In DNA form, the CDR3 reads TGTGCCTGGAGGGGACTATCGGGGCAGTATTTT.

For the CDR3, the DNA is TGTGCCAGCAGCGCAAACACAGGGGGAGGGTGGAACACCATATATTTT. It translates to CASSANTGGGWNTIYF. This chain joins TRBV9 and TRBJ1-3; 8 bases map to TRBD1. J gave up 7 bases and V 3 bases, and 12 bases lay outside the gene matches. This CDR3 spans 16 amino acids. Germline V gene data show CDR1 as SGDLS and CDR2 as YYNGEE.

This sequence joins TRBV28 and TRBJ1-2; 10 bases align to TRBD1. The germline CDR1 and CDR2 sequences are MDHEN and SYDVKM. Unmatched junction bases numbered 12, after V lost 9 bases and J lost 2 bases. The CDR3 has 16 residues. Here the CDR3 DNA reads TGTGCCAGTGATAACTTCCGGGACAGGGGCAACTATGGCTACACCTTC. This sequence encodes CASDNFRDRGNYGYTF.

The chain joins TRBV28 to TRBJ2-6; TRBD1 is a possible D gene (6 bases). Germline-derived CDR1 and CDR2 are MDHEN and SYDVKM. The length of the CDR3 is 15 residues. Trimming removed 5 bases at V and 3 bases at J, with 11 bases between. The CDR3 DNA follows: TGTGCCAGCAGTCGTGCAGGGGTTGGGGCCAACGTCCTGACTTTC. It specifies CASSRAGVGANVLTF.

This chain uses TRBV29-1 with TRBJ2-7, with TRBD1 matching 9 bases. The germline gives CDR1 SQVTM, CDR2 ANQGSEA. V shed 4 bases, J shed 5 bases, and the junction held 12 bases outside the gene matches. This CDR3 is built from 15 residues. The CDR3 DNA follows: TGCAGCGTTGGGACCGGGACAGGGAATTTCAACGAGCAGTACTTC. Translating gives CSVGTGTGNFNEQYF.

The chain joins TRBV19 to TRBJ1-6, with a weak D call TRBD1 (6 bases). Trimming took off 8 bases at V and 10 bases at J, with 27 bases between the two ends. The CDR3 has 17 amino acids. The germline gives CDR1 LNHDA, CDR2 SQIVND (reference sequence). The CDR3 DNA is TGTGCCAGTGGCCATGGGGGGGCTTCGCCTAGGGCGTCACCCCTCCACTTT. Its translation: CASGHGGASPRASPLHF.

This sequence joins TRBV28 and TRBJ2-7; 10 bases align to TRBD1. The CDR3 runs 15 residues. In germline, CDR1 is MDHEN, CDR2 SYDVKM. The V segment lost 3 bases and the J segment 2 bases; nucleotides outside the gene matches: 4. CDR3 residues: CASSFGDRGTYEQYF. CDR3 bases: TGTGCCAGCAGTTTCGGGGACAGGGGTACCTACGAGCAGTACTTC.

The gene calls are TRBV6-5 and TRBJ2-5, with D possibly being TRBD1 (6 bases). V lost 8 bases and J lost 5, with 15 bases in between. The CDR3 has 13 amino acids. From germline, CDR1 is MNHEY and CDR2 SVGAGI. In nucleotides, the CDR3 is TGTGCCAGCGAATCCAGGGGTCAGGAGACCCAGTACTTC. This gives the protein CASESRGQETQYF.

The CDR3 region is CASSLTGTLTEAFF. CDR3 in DNA: TGCGCCAGCAGCTTAACAGGGACGCTTACTGAAGCTTTCTTT. The rearrangement links TRBV5-1 to TRBJ1-1; tentatively, D is TRBD1 (6 bases). The CDR3 consists of 14 residues. Germline V lookup: CDR1 SGHRS, CDR2 YFSETQ. Trimming left V 2 bases short and J 5 bases short, with 13 bases between. Full variable domain (missing parts from reference TRBV5-1 and TRBJ1-1): KAGVTQTPRYLIKTRGQQVTLSCSPISGHRSVSWYQQTPGQGLQFLFEYFSETQRNKGNFPGRFSGRQFSNSRSEMNVSTLELGDSALYLCASSLTGTLTEAFFGQGTRLTVV.

V is TRBV6-1 and J is TRBJ2-5; 7 nucleotides agree with TRBD1. Germline-derived CDR1 and CDR2 are MNHNS and SASEGT. After removal of 3 bases from V and 5 bases from J, the junction contained 9 bases not matched to a gene. CDR3 length equals 15 residues. The CDR3 loop is CASSETIQGSETQYF. The CDR3 region has the DNA TGTGCCAGCAGTGAGACGATACAGGGGTCCGAGACCCAGTACTTC.

CDR3 region: CASSLLGRGSGSPLHF. CDR3 nucleotides: TGTGCCAGCAGCTTACTCGGCAGGGGGAGCGGCTCACCCCTCCACTTT. The chain employs TRBV7-3 and TRBJ1-6; TRBD1 matches 7 bases. Trimming took 2 bases from V and 10 from J; bases not matched to a gene: 11. CDR3 length equals 16 residues. Germline V gene lookup returns CDR1 SGHTA and CDR2 FQGTGA.

V usage is TRBV3-1 (or the pseudogene TRBV3-2) and J usage is TRBJ1-2, with a possible D match to TRBD1 (6 bases). Germline-derived CDR1 and CDR2 are LGHDT and YNNKEL (reference sequence). The CDR3 is 13 amino acids. The V end was cut by 4 bases, the J end by 8 bases, with 14 bases between. CDR3 protein: CASSPTGHGGYTF. The CDR3 region has the DNA TGTGCCAGCAGCCCTACAGGGCATGGGGGCTACACCTTC.

For this clone: Other DNA sequences from this sample encode an identical CDR3 as well. CDR3 protein: CASSIQGAGQPQHF. The CDR3 DNA is TGTGCCAGTAGTATTCAGGGGGCGGGGCAGCCCCAGCATTTT. This chain joins TRBV19 and TRBJ1-5; 8 positions agree with TRBD1. From germline, CDR1 is LNHDA and CDR2 SQIVND (reference sequence). Losses at the gene ends were 3 bases for V and 7 bases for J; bases not matched to a gene: 5. This CDR3 comprises 14 residues.

This clone was picked up a small number of times. The chain employs TRBV6-2 or TRBV6-3 and TRBJ2-2; TRBD2 matches at 8 bases. V shed 0 bases and J 5 bases; nucleotides not matched to a gene: 5. Germline lookup yields CDR1 MNHEY and CDR2 SVGEGT. This CDR3 is 16 amino acids long. CDR3 residues: CASSYSTGRGTGELFF. CDR3 DNA sequence: TGTGCCAGCAGTTACTCGACCGGGAGGGGTACCGGGGAGCTGTTTTTT.

The chain links TRBV18 to TRBJ2-3; TRBD1 aligns across 7 bases. The ends lost 0 bases at V and 3 bases at J; junction bases unmatched: 3. The CDR3 loop spans 15 amino acids. Germline values: CDR1 KGHSH, CDR2 LQKENI. The CDR3 sequence is CASSPPVQGTDTQYF. The CDR3 DNA reads as TGTGCCAGCTCACCACCTGTACAGGGGACAGATACGCAGTATTTT.

A word on this clone: Other DNA sequences in this specimen translate into the identical CDR3. J is TRBJ1-5 and V is TRBV19; 10 nucleotides match TRBD1. The CDR3 extends over 14 amino acids. With 3 bases clipped from V and 6 bases from J, the junction kept 2 bases outside the gene matches. CDR1 LNHDA and CDR2 SQIVND come from the germline V gene (reference sequence). As DNA, the CDR3 is TGTGCCAGTAGTATTGACAGGGGGCGTCAGCCCCAGCATTTT. Translation gives CASSIDRGRQPQHF.

This clone has just a few counts. The rearrangement uses TRBV30 and TRBJ1-2; TRBD1 matches 8 bases. With V trimmed by 2 bases and J by 8 bases, 7 bases remained unmatched. Germline V gene lookup returns CDR1 GTSNPN and CDR2 SVGIG (reference sequence). There are 13 residues in the CDR3. The CDR3 region has the DNA TGTGCCTGGAGTCGGGACAGGCCTAGGGGCTACACCTTC. This gives the protein CAWSRDRPRGYTF.

The chain employs TRBV27 and TRBJ2-3; 7 bases fit TRBD1. This CDR3 has 16 residues. The junction had 11 bases not matched to a gene; V was cut back by 4 bases and J by 4 bases. Germline loops: CDR1 MNHEY, CDR2 SMNVEV (reference sequence). CDR3 coding DNA: TGTGCCAGCAGTTCCCGACAGGGCCAAATTTCAGATACGCAGTATTTT. It is translated as CASSSRQGQISDTQYF.

The rearrangement uses TRBV7-2 and TRBJ1-2; 9 bases are a match to TRBD1. The length of the CDR3 is 14 residues. Germline V lookup: CDR1 SGHTA, CDR2 FQGNSA. Losses at the gene ends were 4 bases for V and 4 bases for J; bases not matched to a gene: 4. Here the CDR3 DNA reads TGTGCCAGCAGCTCCACAGGGGGCGGCTATGGCTACACCTTC. Its translation: CASSSTGGGYGYTF. The whole variable domain, filled in from reference TRBV7-2 and TRBJ1-2, reads GAGVSQSPSNKVTEKGKDVELRCDPISGHTALYWYRQSLGQGLEFLIYFQGNSAPDKSGLPSDRFSAERTGGSVSTLTIQRTQQEDSAVYLCASSSTGGGYGYTFGSGTRLTVV.

The chain joins TRBV6-2 or TRBV6-3 to TRBJ2-4; maybe TRBD1 (6 bases). CDR1 is MNHEY, CDR2 SVGEGT, per germline. This CDR3 spans 14 amino acids. Trimming cost V 4 bases and J 6 bases, with 13 bases left between them. The CDR3 here is CASSWNRVGNIQYF. The CDR3 DNA reads as TGTGCCAGCAGTTGGAACAGGGTTGGAAACATTCAGTACTTC.

This rearrangement joins TRBV10-3 to TRBJ2-5; 7 bases map to TRBD2. The CDR3 has 13 residues. Per germline, CDR1 ENHRY and CDR2 SYGVKD. V shed 6 bases and J 2 bases; nucleotides not matched to a gene: 3. The chain's CDR3 is CAIRPSGQETQYF. The CDR3 DNA reads TGTGCCATCAGGCCTAGCGGACAAGAGACCCAGTACTTC.

This chain connects TRBV18 to TRBJ1-2, with 8 bases aligning to TRBD1. The CDR3 runs 15 residues. The V segment lost 2 bases and the J segment 3 bases; nucleotides outside the gene matches: 5. Germline loops: CDR1 KGHSH, CDR2 LQKENI. The CDR3, as DNA: TGTGCCAGCTCACCAGCAGGGGGCATGGACTATGGCTACACCTTC. This translates into CASSPAGGMDYGYTF.

The rearrangement joins TRBV4-3 to TRBJ2-6; 8 bases are shared with TRBD1. The germline gives CDR1 LGHNA, CDR2 YSLEER. The CDR3 is 17 amino acids. V shed 4 bases and J 1 base; nucleotides not matched to a gene: 6. The CDR3 loop reads CASSPGQGRSGANVLTF. CDR3 sequence (DNA): TGCGCCAGCAGCCCTGGACAGGGTAGGTCTGGGGCCAACGTCCTGACTTTC.

The rearrangement uses TRBV5-1 and TRBJ2-5; 9 bases map to TRBD1. The CDR3 totals 14 residues. V dropped 7 bases and J dropped 5; count of bases not matched to a gene: 9. Germline CDR1 reads SGHRS; CDR2 reads YFSETQ. CDR3 protein: CASGGTGTLETQYF. The CDR3 coding sequence is TGCGCCAGCGGGGGGACAGGGACGTTGGAGACCCAGTACTTC.

This clone was seen a few times. V and J are TRBV6-5 and TRBJ2-7; D is possibly TRBD2 (6 bases). This CDR3 is 14 amino acids long. The V end lost 7 bases, the J end lost 10 bases, and 23 bases lay between the germline ends. The germline CDR1 and CDR2 sequences are MNHEY and SVGAGI. The CDR3 region has the DNA TGTGCCAGCATTTTCACATCTAACGGCGGGGACCAGTACTTC. Translated: CASIFTSNGGDQYF.

CDR3 in amino acids: CASSLGQAQGYTF. The DNA of the CDR3 is TGTGCCAGCAGCTTAGGACAGGCTCAAGGCTACACCTTC. This chain joins TRBV7-9 and TRBJ1-2, with TRBD1 as a possible D gene (6 bases). The CDR3 sequence is 13 residues long. The germline gives CDR1 SEHNR, CDR2 FQNEAQ (reference sequence). V was pared by 1 base and J by 8 bases, with 11 bases between.

The chain employs TRBV10-3 and TRBJ1-4; D is unclear. Trimming left V 3 bases short and J 4 bases short, with 6 bases between. Per the germline V gene, CDR1 is ENHRY and CDR2 is SYGVKD. This CDR3 contains 13 residues. The CDR3 coding sequence is TGTGCCATCAGTGACGGAGATAATGAAAAACTGTTTTTT. Amino acid sequence: CAISDGDNEKLFF.